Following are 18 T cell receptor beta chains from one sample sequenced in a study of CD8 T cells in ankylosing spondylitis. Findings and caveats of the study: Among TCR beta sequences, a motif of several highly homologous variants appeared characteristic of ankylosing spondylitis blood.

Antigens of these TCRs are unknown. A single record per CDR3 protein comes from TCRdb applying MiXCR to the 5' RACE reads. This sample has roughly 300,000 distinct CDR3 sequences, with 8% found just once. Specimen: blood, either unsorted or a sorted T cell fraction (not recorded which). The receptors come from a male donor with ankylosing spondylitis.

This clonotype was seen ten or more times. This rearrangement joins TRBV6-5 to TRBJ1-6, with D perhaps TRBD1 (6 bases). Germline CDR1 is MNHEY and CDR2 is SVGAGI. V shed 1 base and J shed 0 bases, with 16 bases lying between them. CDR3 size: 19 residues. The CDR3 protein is CASSYWTATLSSYNSPLHF. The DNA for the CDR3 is TGTGCCAGCAGTTACTGGACAGCTACCTTAAGCTCCTATAATTCACCCCTCCACTTT.

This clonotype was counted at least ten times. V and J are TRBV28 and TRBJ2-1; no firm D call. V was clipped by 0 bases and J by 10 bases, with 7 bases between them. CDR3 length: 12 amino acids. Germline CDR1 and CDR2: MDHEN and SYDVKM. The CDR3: CASSLWGIEQFF. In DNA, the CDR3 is TGTGCCAGCAGTTTATGGGGAATCGAGCAGTTCTTC.

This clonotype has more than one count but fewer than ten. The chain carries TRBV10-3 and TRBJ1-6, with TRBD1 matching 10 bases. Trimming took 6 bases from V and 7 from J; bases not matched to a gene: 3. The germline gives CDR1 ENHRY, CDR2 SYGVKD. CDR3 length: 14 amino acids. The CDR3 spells CAISAGQGNSPLHF. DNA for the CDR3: TGTGCCATCAGCGCGGGACAGGGGAATTCACCCCTCCACTTT.

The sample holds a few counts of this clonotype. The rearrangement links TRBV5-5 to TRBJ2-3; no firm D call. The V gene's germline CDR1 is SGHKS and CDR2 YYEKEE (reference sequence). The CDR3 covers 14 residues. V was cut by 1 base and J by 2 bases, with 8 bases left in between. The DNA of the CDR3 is TGTGCCAGCAGCTTGACTACAACCACAGATACGCAGTATTTT. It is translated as CASSLTTTTDTQYF.

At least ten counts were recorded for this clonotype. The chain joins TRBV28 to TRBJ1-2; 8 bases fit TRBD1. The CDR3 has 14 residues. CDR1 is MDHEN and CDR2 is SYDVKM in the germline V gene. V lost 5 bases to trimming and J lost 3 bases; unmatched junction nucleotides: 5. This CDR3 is CASSQDRVDYGYTF. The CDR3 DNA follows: TGTGCCAGCAGTCAGGACAGGGTTGACTATGGCTACACCTTC.

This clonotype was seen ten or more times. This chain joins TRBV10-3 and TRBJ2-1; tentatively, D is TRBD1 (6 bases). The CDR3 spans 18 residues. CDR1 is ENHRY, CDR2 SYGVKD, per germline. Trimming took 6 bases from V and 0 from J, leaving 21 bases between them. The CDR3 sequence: CAIREQGSMGSSYNEQFF. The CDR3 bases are TGTGCCATCAGGGAACAGGGTTCCATGGGCAGCTCCTACAATGAGCAGTTCTTC.

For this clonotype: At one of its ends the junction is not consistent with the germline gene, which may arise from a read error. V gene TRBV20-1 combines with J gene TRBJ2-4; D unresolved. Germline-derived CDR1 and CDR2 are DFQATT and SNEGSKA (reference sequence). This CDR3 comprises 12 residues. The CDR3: CSAEAAENIQYF. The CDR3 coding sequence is TGCAGTGCTGAAGCAGCCGAAAACATTCAGTACTTC.

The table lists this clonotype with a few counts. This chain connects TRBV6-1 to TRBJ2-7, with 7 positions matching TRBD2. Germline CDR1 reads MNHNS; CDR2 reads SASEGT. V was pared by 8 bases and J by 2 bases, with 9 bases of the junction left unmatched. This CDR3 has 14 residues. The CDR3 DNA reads TGTGCCAGCGGGCCTTGGGGGGGTGCCTACGAGCAGTACTTC. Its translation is CASGPWGGAYEQYF.

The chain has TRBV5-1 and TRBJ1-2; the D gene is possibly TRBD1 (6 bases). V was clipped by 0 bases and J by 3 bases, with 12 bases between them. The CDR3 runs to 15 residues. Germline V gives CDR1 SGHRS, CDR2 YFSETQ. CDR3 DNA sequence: TGCGCCAGCAGCTTGGAAGGGGGGTATCACTATGGCTACACCTTC. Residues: CASSLEGGYHYGYTF.

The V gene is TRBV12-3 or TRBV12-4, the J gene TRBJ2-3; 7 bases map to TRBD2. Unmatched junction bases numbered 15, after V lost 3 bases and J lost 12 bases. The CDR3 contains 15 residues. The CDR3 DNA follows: TGTGCCAGCAGTTTTCAAGCGGGACGTCCGATTAAACAGTATTTT. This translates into CASSFQAGRPIKQYF.

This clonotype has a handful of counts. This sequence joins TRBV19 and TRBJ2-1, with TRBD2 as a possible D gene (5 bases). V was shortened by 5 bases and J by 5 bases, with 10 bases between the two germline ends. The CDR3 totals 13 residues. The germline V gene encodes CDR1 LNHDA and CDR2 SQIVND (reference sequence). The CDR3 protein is CASSGLAHNEQFF. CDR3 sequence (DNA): TGTGCCAGTAGTGGGCTAGCTCACAATGAGCAGTTCTTC.

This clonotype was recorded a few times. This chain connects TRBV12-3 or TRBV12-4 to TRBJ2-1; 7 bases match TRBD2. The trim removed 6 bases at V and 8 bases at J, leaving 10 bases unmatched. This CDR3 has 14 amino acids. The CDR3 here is CASRAGLGPDEQFF. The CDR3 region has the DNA TGTGCCAGCAGAGCCGGACTAGGCCCCGATGAGCAGTTCTTC.

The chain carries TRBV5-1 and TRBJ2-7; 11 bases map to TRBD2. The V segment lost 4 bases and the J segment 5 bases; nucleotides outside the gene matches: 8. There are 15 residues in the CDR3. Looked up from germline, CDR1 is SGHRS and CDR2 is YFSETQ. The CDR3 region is CASSSGPGLADEQYF. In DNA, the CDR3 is TGCGCCAGCAGCAGCGGCCCGGGACTAGCGGACGAGCAGTACTTC.

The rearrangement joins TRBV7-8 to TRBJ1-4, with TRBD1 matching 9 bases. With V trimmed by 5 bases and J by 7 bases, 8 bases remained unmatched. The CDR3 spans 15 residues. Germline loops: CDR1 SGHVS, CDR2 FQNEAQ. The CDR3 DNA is TGTGCCAGCAGCCGTCCGGGACAGGGCACTGAAAAACTGTTTTTT. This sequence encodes CASSRPGQGTEKLFF.

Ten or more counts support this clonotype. The chain's CDR3 is CASSLLSPPNDEQYF. The CDR3 DNA sequence: TGCGCCAGCAGCTTGCTCAGCCCTCCTAATGACGAGCAGTACTTC. This chain uses TRBV5-1 with TRBJ2-7, with no clear D. Trimming removed 1 base at V and 5 bases at J, with 16 bases between. This CDR3 is 15 amino acids long. Per germline, CDR1 SGHRS and CDR2 YFSETQ.

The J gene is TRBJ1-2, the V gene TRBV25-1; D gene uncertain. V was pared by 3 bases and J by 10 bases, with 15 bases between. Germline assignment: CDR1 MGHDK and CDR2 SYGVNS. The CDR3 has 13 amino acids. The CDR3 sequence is CASSEYVLRDYTF. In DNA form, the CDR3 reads TGTGCCAGCAGTGAGTACGTCCTGCGGGACTACACCTTC.

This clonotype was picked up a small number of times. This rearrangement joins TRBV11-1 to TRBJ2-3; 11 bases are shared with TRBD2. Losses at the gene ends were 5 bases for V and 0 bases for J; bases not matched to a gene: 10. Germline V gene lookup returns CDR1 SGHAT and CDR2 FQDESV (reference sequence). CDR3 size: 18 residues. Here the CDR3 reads CASSPGTSGTPSTDTQYF. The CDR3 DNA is TGTGCCAGCAGCCCCGGGACTAGCGGAACCCCTAGCACAGATACGCAGTATTTT.

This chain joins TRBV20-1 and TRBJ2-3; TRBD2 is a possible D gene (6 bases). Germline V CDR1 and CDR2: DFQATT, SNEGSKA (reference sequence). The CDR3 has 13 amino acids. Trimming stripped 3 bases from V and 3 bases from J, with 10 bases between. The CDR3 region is CSASGRSTDTQYF. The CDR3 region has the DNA TGCAGTGCTAGCGGGAGAAGTACAGATACGCAGTATTTT.